This passage covers 30 T cell receptor beta chains from one sample sequenced in a study of T-cell memory formation after mild COVID-19. TCRdb itself ran the 5' RACE reads through MiXCR, one entry per CDR3 protein. The sample records tens of thousands of distinct CDR3 sequences, about a sixth being singletons. Material: PBMCs or a T cell subset sorted from them (not recorded which). The receptors stem from an adult woman who had mild COVID-19 (a few samples of this study predate the infection). Cell type and time point are not known.

The chain couples TRBV6-5 to TRBJ1-1; the D gene is possibly TRBD1 (6 bases). CDR3 length: 15 residues. The V end lost 6 bases, the J end lost 4 bases, and 18 bases lay between the germline ends. Germline V gene lookup returns CDR1 MNHEY and CDR2 SVGAGI. The CDR3 protein is CASSLRGGNPTEAFF. The CDR3 nucleotides read TGTGCCAGCAGCTTAAGGGGGGGGAACCCCACTGAAGCTTTCTTT.

This clonotype has more than one count but fewer than ten. The gene calls are TRBV7-6 and TRBJ2-1, with D perhaps matching TRBD2 (5 bases). V lost 5 bases, J lost 3 bases, and 17 bases lay in between. The CDR3 runs to 16 residues. Per germline, CDR1 SGHVS and CDR2 FNYEAQ. CDR3 bases: TGTGCCAGCAGCCGACCAGGAGGAAGCGGCTACAATGAGCAGTTCTTC. Its translation: CASSRPGGSGYNEQFF. Full variable domain (outside the CDR3, taken from reference TRBV7-6 and TRBJ2-1): GAGVSQSPRYKVTKRGQDVALRCDPISGHVSLYWYRQALGQGPEFLTYFNYEAQQDKSGLPNDRFSAERPEGSISTLTIQRTEQRDSAMYRCASSRPGGSGYNEQFFGPGTRLTVL.

This clonotype was recorded a few times. The chain carries TRBV5-1 and TRBJ2-1; the match to TRBD1 covers 7 bases. Looked up from germline, CDR1 is SGHRS and CDR2 is YFSETQ. Trimming removed 0 bases from V and 8 bases from J; junction bases left unmatched: 8. This CDR3 is built from 15 residues. The CDR3 DNA follows: TGCGCCAGCAGCTTGGGGGAGACAGGGATAGATGAGCAGTTCTTC. Translating it yields CASSLGETGIDEQFF.

There are a few counts of this clonotype. The rearrangement uses TRBV27 and TRBJ2-7; 8 nucleotides agree with TRBD1. The germline CDR1 and CDR2 sequences are MNHEY and SMNVEV (reference sequence). J gave up 4 bases and V 4 bases, and 6 bases lay outside the gene matches. CDR3 length: 14 residues. The CDR3 nucleotides read TGTGCCAGCAGTTCGGACAGGGCTGGATACGAGCAGTACTTC. This translates into CASSSDRAGYEQYF.

The CDR3 DNA reads TGTGCCATCAGGCGGAGACCGGGACAGGGGGCCAAGGAAGCTTTCTTT. It specifies CAIRRRPGQGAKEAFF. The V and J genes are TRBV10-3 and TRBJ1-1, with 12 bases fitting TRBD1. The CDR3 spans 16 residues. Germline loops: CDR1 ENHRY, CDR2 SYGVKD. The V segment lost 6 bases and the J segment 8 bases; nucleotides outside the gene matches: 13.

This clonotype appeared a few times. The V call is TRBV5-6, the J call TRBJ1-1, with TRBD1 as a possible D gene (6 bases). Looked up from germline, CDR1 is SGHDT and CDR2 is YYEEEE. This CDR3 has 16 amino acids. V was trimmed by 4 bases and J by 8 bases, leaving 24 bases between them. The chain's CDR3 is CASSQLKMDSRLEAFF. CDR3 nucleotide sequence: TGTGCCAGCAGCCAACTCAAAATGGACAGCCGTTTAGAAGCTTTCTTT.

Only a few counts were recorded for this clonotype. The V and J genes are TRBV11-2 and TRBJ1-1; 8 positions match TRBD1. This CDR3 comprises 15 residues. The V segment lost 6 bases and the J segment 3 bases; nucleotides outside the gene matches: 9. Germline-derived CDR1 and CDR2 are SGHAT and FQNNGV. CDR3: CASRRPGQADTEAFF. Here the CDR3 DNA reads TGTGCCAGCAGACGCCCGGGACAGGCCGACACTGAAGCTTTCTTT. The full variable domain, with the rest looked up from reference TRBV11-2 and TRBJ1-1, is EAGVAQSPRYKIIEKRQSVAFWCNPISGHATLYWYQQILGQGPKLLIQFQNNGVVDDSQLPKDRFSAERLKGVDSTLKIQPAKLEDSAVYLCASRRPGQADTEAFFGQGTRLTVV.

The chain employs TRBV5-1 and TRBJ2-7, with TRBD1 matching 9 bases. V shed 2 bases and J 2 bases; nucleotides not matched to a gene: 5. The CDR3 covers 15 residues. In germline, CDR1 is SGHRS, CDR2 YFSETQ. For the CDR3, the DNA is TGCGCCAGCAGCTTCCCCGGGACAGGGACCTACGAGCAGTACTTC. Translated, it gives CASSFPGTGTYEQYF.

This clonotype was counted between two and nine times. The genes are TRBV7-6 and TRBJ2-7; TRBD1 agrees at 9 bases. J lost 5 bases, V lost 5 bases, and 7 bases had no gene match. The CDR3 sequence is 14 residues long. Germline V gene sequence: CDR1 SGHVS, CDR2 FNYEAQ. This CDR3 is CASSPSTGGDEQYF. CDR3 DNA sequence: TGTGCCAGCAGCCCCTCAACAGGGGGCGACGAGCAGTACTTC.

V gene TRBV7-9 combines with J gene TRBJ2-7; TRBD1 matches at 11 bases. Per the germline V gene, CDR1 is SEHNR and CDR2 is FQNEAQ (reference sequence). The J segment lost 5 bases and the V segment lost 2 bases, leaving 5 bases of the junction unmatched. This CDR3 spans 15 amino acids. CDR3 in amino acids: CASSLPGQGVDEQYF. As DNA, the CDR3 is TGTGCCAGCAGCTTACCGGGACAGGGGGTCGACGAGCAGTACTTC.

This clonotype was recorded a few times. This chain uses TRBV9 with TRBJ2-2, with no clear D. V dropped 4 bases and J dropped 0 bases, with 1 base sitting between them. The germline V gene encodes CDR1 SGDLS and CDR2 YYNGEE. The CDR3 length is 12 residues. The CDR3 loop reads CASSPNTGELFF. As DNA, the CDR3 is TGTGCCAGCAGCCCGAACACCGGGGAGCTGTTTTTT. Based on the CDR3 plus reference TRBV9 and TRBJ2-2, the full variable domain is DSGVTQTPKHLITATGQRVTLRCSPRSGDLSVYWYQQSLDQGLQFLIQYYNGEERAKGNILERFSAQQFPDLHSELNLSSLELGDSALYFCASSPNTGELFFGEGSRLTVL.

V gene TRBV29-1 combines with J gene TRBJ2-2; 7 bases fit TRBD1. This CDR3 comprises 13 residues. In germline, CDR1 is SQVTM, CDR2 ANQGSEA. Trimming removed 6 bases from V and 4 bases from J; junction bases left unmatched: 5. CDR3 loop: CSVLDRPTGELFF. CDR3 in DNA: TGCAGCGTCCTGGACAGGCCCACCGGGGAGCTGTTTTTT.

CDR3 DNA: TGTGCCTGGAGTGTAGCCAGGAACACTGAAGCTTTCTTT. Protein product: CAWSVARNTEAFF. The chain joins TRBV30 to TRBJ1-1, with no clear D. The CDR3 has 13 residues. Trimming removed 0 bases from V and 1 base from J, with 6 bases in between. Germline loops: CDR1 GTSNPN, CDR2 SVGIG (reference sequence).

In nucleotides, the CDR3 is TGTGCCAGCAGCCCCCGGGCAGGGGTTACCTACGAGCAGTACTTC. Its translation: CASSPRAGVTYEQYF. V is TRBV7-6 and J is TRBJ2-7, with TRBD1 as a possible D gene (6 bases). The germline V and J ends were trimmed by 5 bases and 2 bases, with 16 bases remaining between them. The CDR3 is 15 amino acids. The germline V gene has CDR1 SGHVS and CDR2 FNYEAQ.

This clonotype was observed a few times. The chain links TRBV27 to TRBJ2-7; D ambiguous. V was clipped by 0 bases and J by 5 bases, with 14 bases between them. In germline, CDR1 is MNHEY, CDR2 SMNVEV (reference sequence). CDR3 length: 15 residues. CDR3 protein: CASSLSASGSNEQYF. The CDR3 bases are TGTGCCAGCAGTTTATCAGCCAGTGGTTCCAACGAGCAGTACTTC.

This clonotype came up many times. This chain connects TRBV4-3 to TRBJ2-1, with D uncertain. The germline V gene encodes CDR1 LGHNA and CDR2 YSLEER. Trimming pared 0 bases from V and 8 bases from J, leaving 5 bases between. The CDR3 has 12 amino acids. The CDR3 sequence is CASSQDADEQFF. CDR3 in DNA: TGCGCCAGCAGCCAAGATGCCGATGAGCAGTTCTTC.

V usage is TRBV29-1 and J usage is TRBJ2-5, with a possible D match to TRBD1 (5 bases). The V gene lost 7 bases and the J gene lost 2 bases, with 17 bases spanning the gap. The CDR3 length is 14 residues. Germline lookup yields CDR1 SQVTM and CDR2 ANQGSEA. The CDR3 nucleotides read TGCAGCGCTCAAGGGTTCAGGGATCAAGAGACCCAGTACTTC. Its translation is CSAQGFRDQETQYF.

This clonotype has only a few counts. This chain links TRBV27 with TRBJ2-1; the match to TRBD2 covers 13 bases. The J segment lost 9 bases and the V segment lost 4 bases, leaving 6 bases of the junction unmatched. The CDR3 is made up of 15 amino acids. Germline values: CDR1 MNHEY, CDR2 SMNVEV (reference sequence). In DNA, the CDR3 is TGTGCCAGCAGTTACGGGACTAGCGGGACGAGTGAGCAGTTCTTC. Translating it yields CASSYGTSGTSEQFF.

A few counts support this clonotype. The J gene is TRBJ2-4, the V gene TRBV7-9, with 13 bases fitting TRBD2. Germline V gives CDR1 SEHNR, CDR2 FQNEAQ (reference sequence). With V trimmed by 2 bases and J by 6 bases, 7 bases remained unmatched. The CDR3 has 17 amino acids. As DNA, the CDR3 is TGTGCCAGCAGCTTAACTAGCGGGGGGGCCGCTACAAACATTCAGTACTTC. Protein: CASSLTSGGAATNIQYF.

This clonotype was recorded at least ten times. V usage is TRBV12-3 or TRBV12-4 and J usage is TRBJ2-7, with 7 nucleotides matching TRBD1. This CDR3 comprises 12 residues. J gave up 5 bases and V 6 bases, and 4 bases lay outside the gene matches. Written as DNA, the CDR3 is TGTGCCAGCAGGGCAGGGGGAGACGAGCAGTACTTC. Its translation: CASRAGGDEQYF.

On this clonotype itself: A much larger clone lies one base from this, so it may be a read error. The CDR3: CATSRPHGTGYSSGNTIYF. CDR3 nucleotides: TGTGCCACCTCGAGACCACACGGGACAGGATACAGCTCTGGAAACACCATATATTTT. V and J are TRBV12-3 or TRBV12-4 and TRBJ1-3; 8 positions match TRBD1. There are 19 residues in the CDR3. V was pared by 10 bases and J by 0 bases, with 20 bases of the junction left unmatched.

V gene TRBV4-2 combines with J gene TRBJ2-7; 8 nucleotides line up with TRBD1. The germline gives CDR1 LGHNA, CDR2 YNFKEQ. The CDR3 has 14 amino acids. V lost 2 bases, J lost 5 bases, and 5 bases stayed unmatched. The CDR3 region has the DNA TGTGCCAGCAGCCAAATAGGGACAGGCAACGAGCAGTACTTC. This translates into CASSQIGTGNEQYF.

There are a few counts of this clonotype. The chain recombines TRBV12-3 or TRBV12-4 with TRBJ2-1, with 8 positions matching TRBD2. V lost 6 bases to trimming and J lost 8 bases; unmatched junction nucleotides: 9. This CDR3 contains 14 residues. The CDR3 region is CASRRSGSLDEQFF. DNA of the CDR3: TGTGCCAGCAGAAGAAGCGGGAGCTTGGATGAGCAGTTCTTC.

This clonotype was seen ten or more times. The chain carries TRBV7-9 and TRBJ2-7; no reliable D call. Between the trimmed V and J ends, which lost 1 base and 5 bases, there was a span of 3 bases. The CDR3 consists of 11 residues. Germline V CDR1 and CDR2: SEHNR, FQNEAQ (reference sequence). The CDR3 DNA sequence: TGTGCCAGCAGCTTAGGGAACGAGCAGTACTTC. Amino acids: CASSLGNEQYF.

This clonotype was found a few times. This chain links TRBV29-1 with TRBJ2-1; 10 bases fit TRBD2. Trimming removed 1 base from V and 3 bases from J; junction bases left unmatched: 6. The CDR3 is made up of 16 amino acids. The germline V gene has CDR1 SQVTM and CDR2 ANQGSEA. In DNA, the CDR3 is TGCAGCGTTGAAGGCGTAGCGGGGGGCCACTACAATGAGCAGTTCTTC. It codes for CSVEGVAGGHYNEQFF.

DNA of the CDR3: TGTGCCACCAGCAGAGTTCCCCGCTCTGGGGCCAACGTCCTGACTTTC. Translating it yields CATSRVPRSGANVLTF. The chain is built from TRBV15 and TRBJ2-6; no reliable D call. Looked up from germline, CDR1 is LNHNV and CDR2 is YYDKDF (reference sequence). V lost 1 base, J lost 0 bases, and 7 bases lay in between. The CDR3 has 16 residues.

CDR3 sequence: CASSPAAIDTQYF. For the CDR3, the DNA is TGTGCCAGCTCACCAGCGGCTATCGATACGCAGTATTTT. The chain carries TRBV18 and TRBJ2-3; D remains unclear. This CDR3 region has 13 residues. Deletions cut 2 bases from V and 6 bases from J, with 9 bases between. Per germline, CDR1 KGHSH and CDR2 LQKENI.

The V call is TRBV12-3 or TRBV12-4, the J call TRBJ2-1; D gene unclear. V dropped 5 bases and J dropped 4 bases, with 9 bases sitting between them. The CDR3 sequence is 13 residues long. The CDR3 DNA is TGTGCCAGCAGTATGACGACTTACAATGAGCAGTTCTTC. As protein: CASSMTTYNEQFF.

This chain connects TRBV5-5 to TRBJ1-1; D is ambiguous. V gave up 6 bases and J gave up 0 bases, with 12 bases separating them. Germline CDR1 reads SGHKS; CDR2 reads YYEKEE (reference sequence). The CDR3 spans 14 residues. CDR3 bases: TGTGCCAGCACCCCCTCCGGGATGAACACTGAAGCTTTCTTT. Translating gives CASTPSGMNTEAFF.

This clonotype has a handful of counts. The V call is TRBV11-2, the J call TRBJ2-5; 12 nucleotides match TRBD2. The V gene's germline CDR1 is SGHAT and CDR2 FQNNGV. CDR3 length: 13 amino acids. V dropped 10 bases and J dropped 4; count of bases not matched to a gene: 4. CDR3 sequence reads: CATKLAGGETQYF. The CDR3 DNA is TGTGCCACCAAACTAGCGGGAGGAGAGACCCAGTACTTC.